The rows below give T cell receptor beta chains drawn from one sample of a study of blood T cell repertoires in COVID-19. Repertoires were generated with immunoSEQ multiplex PCR, while TCRdb's copy carries only in-frame clones and drops some. The sample yields tens of thousands of clones, 65% to 85% seen once. Sequenced sample: peripheral blood. These receptors originate from a man aged 45-65 years with active COVID-19. CDR3s include the opening cysteine and the closing phenylalanine or tryptophan. The order of the fields is CDR3 DNA, CDR3 protein, CDR3 length, V gene, J gene, D gene. D genes are given only for firm matches.

DNA: TGTGCCAGCAGTTCCCTTCTCCGTACCGGGACATACTACCAAGAGACCCAGTACTTC; CDR3: CASSSLLRTGTYYQETQYF; length: 19; V: TRBV27; J: TRBJ2-5; D: NA
DNA: TGTGCCAGCTCACCAGACAGGTCCTGGGCAGATACGCAGTATTTT; CDR3: CASSPDRSWADTQYF; length: 15; V: TRBV18; J: TRBJ2-3; D: NA
DNA: TGTGCCAGTAGTATGGCGGGAGGGGGGAATGAGCAGTTCTTC; CDR3: CASSMAGGGNEQFF; length: 14; V: TRBV19; J: TRBJ2-1; D: TRBD2
DNA: TGTGCCAGTAGCTCCCGGGACAGAACATATGGCTACACCTTC; CDR3: CASSSRDRTYGYTF; length: 14; V: TRBV19; J: TRBJ1-2; D: TRBD1
DNA: TGTGCCAGTAAAGACCGGGGGACTACCGAGCAGTACTTC; CDR3: CASKDRGTTEQYF; length: 13; V: TRBV19; J: TRBJ2-7; D: TRBD2
DNA: TGTGCCAGCAGCCAGTCACAGGGGGCGGGAAACACTGAAGCTTTCTTT; CDR3: CASSQSQGAGNTEAFF; length: 16; V: TRBV3-1/TRBV3-2; J: TRBJ1-1; D: TRBD1
DNA: TGTGCCAGCAGCCGAGGGACTAGCTCCTACAATGAGCAGTTCTTC; CDR3: CASSRGTSSYNEQFF; length: 15; V: TRBV11-2; J: TRBJ2-1; D: TRBD2
DNA: TGCGCCAGCAGCTCGACACAGGGGGGTGGAGAGCAGTACTTC; CDR3: CASSSTQGGGEQYF; length: 14; V: TRBV5-1; J: TRBJ2-7; D: TRBD1
DNA: TGTGCCAGCAGCGCAACAGTGGAGGCGACCCAGTACTTC; CDR3: CASSATVEATQYF; length: 13; V: TRBV13; J: TRBJ2-5; D: NA
DNA: TGCGCCAGCAGTGACACTAGGCCTGAAAAACTGTTTTTT; CDR3: CASSDTRPEKLFF; length: 13; V: TRBV10-2; J: TRBJ1-4; D: NA
DNA: TGTGCCAGCAGCTTGGACAGGACCTCCTACGAGCAGTACTTC; CDR3: CASSLDRTSYEQYF; length: 14; V: TRBV11-2; J: TRBJ2-7; D: TRBD1
DNA: TGCGCCAGCAGCCAAGCCCTAGCGGGGGGCACTATCTACGAGCAGTACTTC; CDR3: CASSQALAGGTIYEQYF; length: 17; V: TRBV4-1; J: TRBJ2-7; D: TRBD2
DNA: TGTGCCAGCAGTTCCCTGAGCGCTTACCTCAATGAGCAGTTCTTC; CDR3: CASSSLSAYLNEQFF; length: 15; V: TRBV6-2/TRBV6-3; J: TRBJ2-1; D: NA
DNA: TGCAGCGCTTATTCCGGGGGTAGCACTGAAGCTTTCTTT; CDR3: CSAYSGGSTEAFF; length: 13; V: TRBV29-1; J: TRBJ1-1; D: NA
DNA: TGCGCCAGCAGTGGGCCGACAGGGCTGGGGAACTACGAGCAGTACTTC; CDR3: CASSGPTGLGNYEQYF; length: 16; V: TRBV10-2; J: TRBJ2-7; D: TRBD1
DNA: TGTGCCAGCAGTCCCCCCCGCAGCTCTGGAAACACCATATATTTT; CDR3: CASSPPRSSGNTIYF; length: 15; V: TRBV28; J: TRBJ1-3; D: NA
DNA: TGCAGCGTTGAACTAACAGGGTCGGGCTATGGCTACACCTTC; CDR3: CSVELTGSGYGYTF; length: 14; V: TRBV29-1; J: TRBJ1-2; D: NA
DNA: TGTGCCATCAGACCCTCGACAGGGTTAGAGACCCAGTACTTC; CDR3: CAIRPSTGLETQYF; length: 14; V: TRBV10-3; J: TRBJ2-5; D: TRBD1
DNA: TGCGCCAGCAGCCAATGGACAGGATTGACCTACGAGCAGTACTTC; CDR3: CASSQWTGLTYEQYF; length: 15; V: TRBV4-1; J: TRBJ2-7; D: TRBD1
DNA: TGCGCCAGCAGCAACCGCCCCCCGGGACAGGAACGCACTGAAGCTTTCTTT; CDR3: CASSNRPPGQERTEAFF; length: 17; V: TRBV5-1; J: TRBJ1-1; D: TRBD1
DNA: TGTGCCAGCAGCTTAACAGGGAATGAAAAACTGTTTTTT; CDR3: CASSLTGNEKLFF; length: 13; V: TRBV13; J: TRBJ1-4; D: NA
DNA: TGTGCCAGCAGCTTCCACCTAGACTCTGGAAACACCATATATTTT; CDR3: CASSFHLDSGNTIYF; length: 15; V: TRBV7-2; J: TRBJ1-3; D: NA
DNA: TGTGCCAGCAGTTACCGCAGGGGGCAGGTCTACGAGCAGTACTTC; CDR3: CASSYRRGQVYEQYF; length: 15; V: TRBV6-5; J: TRBJ2-7; D: TRBD1